Presented here are 3 T cell receptor beta chains from one specimen sequenced in a study of cytomegalovirus exposure and HLA in healthy donors. The PCR contained 60 Vbeta and 13 Jbeta primers. Only in-frame clones appear in the TCRdb table, and some are missing; sequencing was by immunoSEQ multiplex PCR. The sample records over 120,000 clones, approximately 78% being singletons. Specimen: PBMCs. The receptors shown here come from a woman aged 18-29 years in good health and CMV-seropositive.

CDR3 DNA: TGTGCCAGCATTGCGGGGGGGCGTTACGAGCAGTACTTC. Its translation is CASIAGGRYEQYF. The rearrangement joins TRBV21-1 to TRBJ2-7; TRBD2 reflects the table's D call only, with no check against the DNA. TRBV21-1 is labeled a pseudogene. The CDR3 contains 13 residues.

The chain is built from TRBV15 and TRBJ2-7; D is unclear. V was cut by 2 bases and J by 2 bases, with 13 bases left in between. The CDR3 extends over 15 amino acids. Germline values: CDR1 LNHNV, CDR2 YYDKDF (reference sequence). The CDR3 nucleotides are TGTGCCACCAGCAGACCAGCAGCGCAGACCTACGAGCAGTACTTC. This encodes CATSRPAAQTYEQYF.

The rearrangement links TRBV7-2 to TRBJ1-2; the D gene is possibly TRBD1 (5 bases). Looked up from germline, CDR1 is SGHTA and CDR2 is FQGNSA. The CDR3 sequence is 17 residues long. V was cut by 1 base and J by 4 bases, with 19 bases left in between. The CDR3 bases are TGTGCCAGCAGCTTAGGAGGTCCCAGGGTTCGGAGCTATGGCTACACCTTC. Residues: CASSLGGPRVRSYGYTF.